The 32 T cell receptor beta chains below come from one sample, sequenced in a study of molecular identifiers for immune sequencing clone quantification (dated by TCRdb to about 2018). The library was obtained by PCR. Sequencing was carried out with an Illumina HiSeq 4000. TCRdb reprocessed the public reads (quality trimming at Q25 with fastp, clone calling with MiXCR) and kept in-frame beta chains. Identical CDR3 proteins give one entry, which carries the most common genes and DNA. For this sample there are 90,000 or so distinct CDR3 sequences; under 25% appear just once. Jointly, the top ten make up around 1% of the sample. The material sequenced was naive CD8+ T cells from blood, with Jurkat cell RNA spiked in. The cell subset or site label here, explained by the study, means: FACS-sorted CD8+CD4-CCR7+CD45RA+ naive T cells. These receptor sequences come from a human donor in good health. Some libraries in this study had Jurkat cell RNA spiked in.

With respect to this clonotype: The CDR3 does not end in the conserved phenylalanine or tryptophan, so this is likely a read error. V usage is TRBV3-1 and J usage is TRBJ1-4; D unclear. V was clipped by 4 bases and J by 4 bases, with 7 bases between them. The V gene's germline CDR1 is LGHDT and CDR2 YNNKEL (reference sequence). This CDR3 has 13 residues. The CDR3 region has the DNA TGTGCCAGCAGCCCAGAGGATAATGAAAAACTGTTTTCT. Its protein product is CASSPEDNEKLFS.

This clonotype has a count of ten or more. This rearrangement joins TRBV6-5 to TRBJ2-3; D may be TRBD1 (6 bases). V gave up 7 bases and J gave up 2 bases, with 13 bases separating them. The CDR3 extends over 14 amino acids. Germline lookup yields CDR1 MNHEY and CDR2 SVGAGI. The CDR3 region has the DNA TGTGCCAGCACCAACGCAGGGGACACAGATACGCAGTATTTT. This encodes CASTNAGDTDTQYF.

This clonotype was counted a few times. Here the CDR3 omits its conserved ending phenylalanine or tryptophan, so a read error is the likely source. The limits of the CDR3 on the DNA are not certain, so only TCRdb's listed CDR3 is given. The V call is TRBV5-4, the J call TRBJ1-4; the listed D gene, TRBD1, was not tested against the DNA. The CDR3 adds up to 16 amino acids, both ends counted. The V gene's germline CDR1 is SGHNT and CDR2 YYREEE (reference sequence). The CDR3 protein is CASSSPTGTGGEKLSC.

The table lists this clonotype with many counts. V usage is TRBV4-1 and J usage is TRBJ1-1; maybe TRBD1 (6 bases). Between the trimmed V and J ends, which lost 5 bases and 5 bases, there was a span of 12 bases. The CDR3 is 13 amino acids. The germline gives CDR1 MGHRA, CDR2 YSYEKL. The CDR3 DNA is TGCGCCAGCAGCTACACAGGGAGAACTGAAGCTTTCTTT. Translated, it gives CASSYTGRTEAFF.

This clonotype was found many times. V is TRBV27 and J is TRBJ1-5; perhaps TRBD1 as D (5 bases). Per germline, CDR1 MNHEY and CDR2 SMNVEV (reference sequence). The V gene lost 6 bases and the J gene lost 0 bases, with 12 bases spanning the gap. The CDR3 runs to 15 residues. DNA for the CDR3: TGTGCCAGCAGGGAAGGGACGAATAGCAATCAGCCCCAGCATTTT. This sequence encodes CASREGTNSNQPQHF.

V usage is TRBV4-2 and J usage is TRBJ2-1, with D perhaps TRBD2 (6 bases). V dropped 3 bases and J dropped 2 bases, with 17 bases sitting between them. The CDR3 sequence is 17 residues long. The germline CDR1 and CDR2 sequences are LGHNA and YNFKEQ. CDR3 sequence (DNA): TGTGCCAGCAGCCAGAACTCAATGTGGGGGGCCTACAATGAGCAGTTCTTC. Translating gives CASSQNSMWGAYNEQFF.

The gene calls are TRBV2 and TRBJ2-1; 11 bases agree with TRBD2. The CDR3 loop spans 15 amino acids. The junction had 5 bases not matched to a gene; V was cut back by 6 bases and J by 4 bases. In germline, CDR1 is SNHLY, CDR2 FYNNEI. The DNA for the CDR3 is TGTGCCAGCAGCATTAGCGGGAGGGCTTACAATGAGCAGTTCTTC. Translating gives CASSISGRAYNEQFF.

Comments on this clonotype: A clone one base away is much larger, so this may be a read error. The chain carries TRBV13 and TRBJ2-5, with D hard to call. Trimming pared 0 bases from V and 9 bases from J, leaving 5 bases between. This CDR3 spans 11 amino acids. CDR1 is PRHDT and CDR2 is FYEKMQ in the germline V gene (reference sequence). The CDR3 protein is CASSLGGAQYF. CDR3 in DNA: TGTGCCAGCAGCTTAGGAGGCGCCCAGTACTTC.

Comments on this clonotype: It is likely a read error, because the conserved phenylalanine at the end of the CDR3 is missing. DNA for the CDR3: TGCAGCGTCCCGGAACCGCAGGGTTTGACAGATACACAGTATTCT. It codes for CSVPEPQGLTDTQYS. V and J are TRBV29-1 and TRBJ2-3; perhaps TRBD1 as D (5 bases). CDR3 length: 15 amino acids. Germline values: CDR1 SQVTM, CDR2 ANQGSEA.

In its sample, this clonotype was seen many times. The chain links TRBV12-3 or TRBV12-4 to TRBJ2-7; D gene uncertain. V was trimmed by 1 base and J by 5 bases, leaving 9 bases between them. The CDR3 runs 13 residues. CDR3 amino acids: CASSLVGRDEQYF. Written as DNA, the CDR3 is TGTGCCAGCAGTTTAGTGGGCAGAGACGAGCAGTACTTC.

On this clonotype: One junction end does not reproduce the germline sequence, and a read error may be involved. This sequence joins TRBV6-2 or TRBV6-3 and TRBJ2-2; 10 positions match TRBD2. CDR3 length equals 19 residues. Germline values: CDR1 MNHEY, CDR2 SVGEGT. For the CDR3, the DNA is TGTGCCAGCAATATTTACCCGGCTAGCGGGAGACCGAACACCGAGGAGCTGTCTTTT. Its protein product is CASNIYPASGRPNTEELSF.

This clonotype was seen ten or more times. The chain combines TRBV5-6 with TRBJ2-7; D gene unclear. The CDR3 spans 12 residues. Germline CDR1 is SGHDT and CDR2 is YYEEEE. Trimming pared 0 bases from V and 7 bases from J, leaving 8 bases between. The CDR3 protein is CASSLESFEQYF. CDR3 nucleotide sequence: TGTGCCAGCAGCTTGGAAAGCTTTGAGCAGTACTTC.

With regard to this clonotype: A single base separates this from a much larger clone, so it may be a read error. The chain uses TRBV7-9 and TRBJ1-4; 8 positions match TRBD1. CDR3 length: 15 residues. Germline values: CDR1 SEHNR, CDR2 FQNEAQ (reference sequence). CDR3 coding DNA: TGTGCCAGCAGCACTCGGACAGGGTTTAATGAAAAACTGCTTTTT. This sequence encodes CASSTRTGFNEKLLF.

This clonotype was detected a few times. This chain links TRBV5-6 with TRBJ2-3; D not certain. V was shortened by 2 bases and J by 6 bases, with 16 bases between the two germline ends. Germline-derived CDR1 and CDR2 are SGHDT and YYEEEE. The CDR3 runs 15 residues. In DNA, the CDR3 is TGTGCCAGCAGCTTAACAGTAAGCACACTGGATACGCAGTATTTT. Translating gives CASSLTVSTLDTQYF.

The chain links TRBV30 to TRBJ2-7; D gene unclear. V dropped 0 bases and J dropped 2 bases, with 17 bases sitting between them. The germline CDR1 and CDR2 sequences are GTSNPN and SVGIG (reference sequence). CDR3 length: 16 amino acids. The CDR3 DNA reads as TGTGCCTGGAGTGTCCCCTGGGATCCAACCCCCTACGAGCAGTACTTC. Translating gives CAWSVPWDPTPYEQYF.

The sample holds a few counts of this clonotype. The chain couples TRBV7-2 to TRBJ1-1; 7 bases match TRBD1. The J segment lost 10 bases and the V segment lost 1 base, leaving 0 bases of the junction unmatched. Germline lookup yields CDR1 SGHTA and CDR2 FQGNSA. The CDR3 extends over 11 amino acids. In DNA, the CDR3 is TGTGCCAGCAGCTTAGGACAGGGAGCTTTCTTT. This encodes CASSLGQGAFF.

The sample holds many counts of this clonotype. The rearrangement joins TRBV3-1 to TRBJ2-7; D is perhaps TRBD2 (5 bases). Germline loops: CDR1 LGHDT, CDR2 YNNKEL (reference sequence). The V end lost 0 bases, the J end lost 9 bases, and 24 bases lay between the germline ends. This CDR3 comprises 17 residues. The CDR3, as DNA: TGTGCCAGCAGCCAAGATCTGGGTAGCGAGCCCGGGCTACGGCAGTACTTC. Protein product: CASSQDLGSEPGLRQYF.

This clonotype was recorded many times. The rearrangement joins TRBV7-9 to TRBJ1-5; the D gene is possibly TRBD1 (5 bases). The V end lost 2 bases, the J end lost 0 bases, and 8 bases lay between the germline ends. There are 15 residues in the CDR3. Per the germline V gene, CDR1 is SEHNR and CDR2 is FQNEAQ (reference sequence). CDR3: CASSLQGGSNQPQHF. CDR3 coding DNA: TGTGCCAGCAGCTTACAGGGTGGTAGCAATCAGCCCCAGCATTTT.

This clonotype was seen only a few times. The chain links TRBV12-3 or TRBV12-4 to TRBJ2-7; perhaps TRBD2 as D (6 bases). This CDR3 has 12 residues. Between the trimmed V and J ends, which lost 3 bases and 5 bases, there was a span of 8 bases. In nucleotides, the CDR3 is TGTGCCAGCAGTTTTTCGGGGGACGAGCAGTACTTC. Protein: CASSFSGDEQYF.

This clonotype was detected ten times or more. The chain is built from TRBV4-3 and TRBJ2-1; 12 bases agree with TRBD2. The CDR3 sequence is 15 residues long. Trimming at V came to 4 bases and at J to 3 bases, leaving 1 base not matched to a gene. Germline V lookup: CDR1 LGHNA, CDR2 YSLEER. The DNA for the CDR3 is TGCGCCAGCAGCCGACTAGCGGGGGACTACAATGAGCAGTTCTTC. It specifies CASSRLAGDYNEQFF.

This clonotype was observed a handful of times. The rearrangement joins TRBV5-3 to TRBJ2-1, with D maybe TRBD1 (5 bases). TRBV5-3 carries the ORF label, with uncertain function. This CDR3 contains 16 residues. Trimming took off 8 bases at V and 1 base at J, with 19 bases between the two ends. The CDR3 loop is CASSGDWAGSYNEQFF. The CDR3 bases are TGTGCCAGCAGTGGGGATTGGGCAGGGTCCTACAATGAGCAGTTCTTC.

V usage is TRBV24-1 and J usage is TRBJ2-1; D unresolved. Per the germline V gene, CDR1 is KGHDR and CDR2 is SFDVKD. The CDR3 runs to 12 residues. V lost 3 bases to trimming and J lost 6 bases, with 5 bases between them. The CDR3 region is CATSDMTNEQFF. Here the CDR3 DNA reads TGTGCCACCAGTGATATGACCAATGAGCAGTTCTTC.

Details on this clonotype: Possible read error: a much larger clone is one base away. DNA of the CDR3: TGCAGCGCAGTCGGGACAGGGGAAAAACTGTTTTTT. It codes for CSAVGTGEKLFF. This chain joins TRBV29-1 and TRBJ1-4, with 9 bases that match TRBD1. Germline lookup yields CDR1 SQVTM and CDR2 ANQGSEA. Losses at the gene ends were 7 bases for V and 8 bases for J; bases not matched to a gene: 5. CDR3 length: 12 residues. Filled out from reference TRBV29-1 and TRBJ1-4, the complete variable domain reads SAVISQKPSRDICQRGTSLTIQCQVDSQVTMMFWYRQQPGQSLTLIATANQGSEATYESGFVIDKFPISRPNLTFSTLTVSNMSPEDSSIYLCSAVGTGEKLFFGSGTQLSVL.

At least ten counts were recorded for this clonotype. This sequence joins TRBV4-3 and TRBJ1-1; the D gene is possibly TRBD1 (5 bases). There are 15 residues in the CDR3. V was shortened by 0 bases and J by 7 bases, with 15 bases between the two germline ends. Germline V gene data show CDR1 as LGHNA and CDR2 as YSLEER. In DNA form, the CDR3 reads TGCGCCAGCAGCCAAGAGGCGGTCAGGGCGATTGAAGCTTTCTTT. Translation: CASSQEAVRAIEAFF.

This clonotype came up many times. J is TRBJ2-5 and V is TRBV6-5; TRBD2 aligns across 8 bases. The trim removed 7 bases at V and 2 bases at J, leaving 12 bases unmatched. Germline CDR1 MNHEY, CDR2 SVGAGI. CDR3 length equals 16 residues. CDR3 sequence: CASNSRGAGDQETQYF. The CDR3 nucleotides read TGTGCCAGCAACTCCCGGGGAGCGGGGGATCAAGAGACCCAGTACTTC.

The chain joins TRBV19 to TRBJ1-6; 10 bases are a match to TRBD1. CDR3 size: 15 residues. Germline CDR1 reads LNHDA; CDR2 reads SQIVND (reference sequence). After removal of 7 bases from V and 11 bases from J, the junction contained 11 bases not matched to a gene. CDR3 sequence: CASNARDRGHPPLHF. In nucleotides, the CDR3 is TGTGCCAGTAATGCCAGGGACAGGGGACACCCACCCCTCCACTTT.

This sequence joins TRBV24-1 and TRBJ2-5; D call uncertain. V shed 9 bases and J shed 0 bases, with 10 bases lying between them. The CDR3 is made up of 13 amino acids. The germline CDR1 and CDR2 sequences are KGHDR and SFDVKD. This chain's CDR3 is CATQNPYQETQYF. The CDR3 bases are TGTGCCACCCAAAATCCGTACCAAGAGACCCAGTACTTC.

This clonotype has a count of ten or more. The J gene is TRBJ2-3, the V gene TRBV24-1; 7 bases are shared with TRBD1. This CDR3 region has 23 residues. Trimming removed 0 bases from V and 6 bases from J; junction bases left unmatched: 29. Germline V gene data show CDR1 as KGHDR and CDR2 as SFDVKD. CDR3 DNA sequence: TGTGCCACCAGTGATTTGCGCGGAGGCATCGGGACAGACCAACACCGAGACAAGGATACGCAGTATTTT. This sequence encodes CATSDLRGGIGTDQHRDKDTQYF.

A word on this clonotype: Relative to the germline gene, one junction end is altered; a read error may explain this. V is TRBV5-3 and J is TRBJ1-2; TRBD1 might be the D (6 bases). TRBV5-3 is an open reading frame, and its role is uncertain. The CDR3 loop spans 15 amino acids. CDR3 region: CASSLWDISRGGYTF. The DNA for the CDR3 is TGTGCCAGCAGCTTGTGGGACATCTCCCGTGGTGGCTACACCTTC.

This clonotype was counted at least ten times. The chain has TRBV7-9 and TRBJ2-3; 10 bases line up with TRBD1. The germline V gene has CDR1 SEHNR and CDR2 FQNEAQ (reference sequence). J was trimmed by 0 bases and V by 5 bases; bases with no gene match: 5. The CDR3 consists of 16 residues. Here the CDR3 reads CASSGRTGGSTDTQYF. The DNA of the CDR3 is TGTGCCAGCAGCGGCAGGACAGGGGGTAGCACAGATACGCAGTATTTT.

This clonotype was found many times. The chain uses TRBV7-9 and TRBJ2-7; D is unclear. This CDR3 is built from 13 residues. Trimming took 5 bases from V and 5 from J, leaving 13 bases between them. Per the germline V gene, CDR1 is SEHNR and CDR2 is FQNEAQ (reference sequence). The CDR3: CASSPSPGHEQYF. CDR3 in DNA: TGTGCCAGCAGCCCCTCCCCGGGCCACGAGCAGTACTTC.

There are many counts of this clonotype. This chain joins TRBV7-2 and TRBJ2-7; no firm D call. The germline V and J ends were trimmed by 5 bases and 8 bases, with 19 bases remaining between them. The length of the CDR3 is 14 residues. Per the germline V gene, CDR1 is SGHTA and CDR2 is FQGNSA. The chain's CDR3 is CASSLWLQVSQQYF. The CDR3 bases are TGTGCCAGCAGCCTGTGGCTACAAGTCTCTCAGCAGTACTTC.